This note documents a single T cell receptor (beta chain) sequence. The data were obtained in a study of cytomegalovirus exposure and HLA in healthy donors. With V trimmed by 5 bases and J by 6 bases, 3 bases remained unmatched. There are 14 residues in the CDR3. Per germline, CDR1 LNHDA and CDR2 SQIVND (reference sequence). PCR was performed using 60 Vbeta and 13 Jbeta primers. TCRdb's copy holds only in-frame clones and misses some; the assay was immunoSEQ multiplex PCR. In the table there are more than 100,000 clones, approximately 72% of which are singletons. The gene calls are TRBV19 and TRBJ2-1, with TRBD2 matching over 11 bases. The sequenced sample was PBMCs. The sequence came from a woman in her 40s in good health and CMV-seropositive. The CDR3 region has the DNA TGTGCCAGTAGTCCGGGACTAGCGGCCAATGAGCAGTTCTTC. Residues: CASSPGLAANEQFF.